Listed below are T cell receptor beta chains from one sample, sequenced in a study of blood T cells in healthy people across ages. TCRdb reanalysed the 5' RACE reads using MiXCR and keeps one entry per CDR3 protein. The sample has over 1,200,000 distinct CDR3 sequences, approximately 60% seen once. Material for sequencing was blood. These receptors all come from a man younger than 35 in good health. The CDR3 runs from the conserved cysteine through the conserved F or W. D genes are given only for firm matches. Not every row has a clone size; where given, it reads once, few, many or a size class.

CASSEGRGVGYNEQFF,TGTGCCAGCAGTGAAGGCAGGGGGGTCGGCTACAATGAGCAGTTCTTC,TRBV25-1,NA,NA,TRBJ2-1,16
CASSDTRPSTDTQYF,TGTGCCAGCAGTGACACACGTCCTAGCACAGATACGCAGTATTTT,TRBV2,NA,NA,TRBJ2-3,15
CAISLDRGLNEQYF,TGTGCCATCAGCCTCGACAGGGGGCTTAACGAGCAGTACTTC,TRBV10-3,NA,TRBD1,TRBJ2-7,14
CTSRELGEETQYF,TGTACCAGCAGAGAACTCGGGGAAGAGACCCAGTACTTC,TRBV6-5,NA,NA,TRBJ2-5,13
CASSVRGDTGELFF,TGTGCCAGCAGTGTCCGGGGGGACACCGGGGAGCTGTTTTTT,TRBV2,NA,TRBD2,TRBJ2-2,14
CASSHLRGRAEAFF,TGCGCCAGCAGCCACCTCAGGGGTCGAGCTGAAGCTTTCTTT,TRBV4-1,NA,NA,TRBJ1-1,14
CASSYSTGGRNEQFF,TGTGCCAGCAGTTACTCGACGGGGGGAAGGAATGAGCAGTTCTTC,TRBV6-5,NA,TRBD2,TRBJ2-1,15
CASSPLSAASETQYF,TGTGCCAGCAGTCCCCTTTCCGCGGCCTCAGAGACCCAGTACTTC,TRBV6-2/TRBV6-3,NA,NA,TRBJ2-5,15
CASSFTGSRDHEQYF,TGTGCCAGCAGCTTTACGGGCTCCCGGGACCACGAGCAGTACTTC,TRBV7-9,many,NA,TRBJ2-7,15
CASSFLGQKDQPQHF,TGTGCCAGCAGTTTCTTAGGCCAGAAAGATCAGCCCCAGCATTTT,TRBV27,NA,NA,TRBJ1-5,15
CASSPVIQGGEKLFF,TGTGCCAGCAGTCCTGTTATACAGGGGGGTGAAAAACTGTTTTTT,TRBV28,many,TRBD1,TRBJ1-4,15
CASSFTDFRYGYTF,TGTGCCAGCAGCTTTACAGATTTTCGGTATGGCTACACCTTC,TRBV5-6,NA,NA,TRBJ1-2,14
CASSHLGSGDQETQYF,TGTGCCAGCAGCCACCTCGGAAGCGGGGACCAAGAGACCCAGTACTTC,TRBV28,NA,TRBD2,TRBJ2-5,16
CARGHHLLYEQYF,TGTGCCAGGGGACACCACCTTCTCTACGAGCAGTACTTC,TRBV12-3/TRBV12-4,NA,NA,TRBJ2-7,13
CSVAGTENTEAFF,TGCAGCGTCGCCGGGACAGAGAACACTGAAGCTTTCTTT,TRBV29-1,once,TRBD1,TRBJ1-1,13
CASSESPGEDFGYTF,TGTGCCAGCAGTGAAAGTCCAGGGGAAGATTTTGGCTACACCTTC,TRBV6-1,once,NA,TRBJ1-2,15
CASSQIIGITGELFF,TGCGCCAGCAGCCAAATAATAGGAATCACCGGGGAGCTGTTTTTT,TRBV4-1,few,NA,TRBJ2-2,15
CASNRPGQGRQYEQYF,TGTGCCAGCAATCGACCGGGACAGGGGAGACAGTACGAGCAGTACTTC,TRBV28,few,TRBD1,TRBJ2-7,16
CASSATPGVDSPLHF,TGTGCCAGCAGCGCCACGCCAGGGGTCGACTCACCCCTCCACTTT,TRBV7-2,NA,NA,TRBJ1-6,15